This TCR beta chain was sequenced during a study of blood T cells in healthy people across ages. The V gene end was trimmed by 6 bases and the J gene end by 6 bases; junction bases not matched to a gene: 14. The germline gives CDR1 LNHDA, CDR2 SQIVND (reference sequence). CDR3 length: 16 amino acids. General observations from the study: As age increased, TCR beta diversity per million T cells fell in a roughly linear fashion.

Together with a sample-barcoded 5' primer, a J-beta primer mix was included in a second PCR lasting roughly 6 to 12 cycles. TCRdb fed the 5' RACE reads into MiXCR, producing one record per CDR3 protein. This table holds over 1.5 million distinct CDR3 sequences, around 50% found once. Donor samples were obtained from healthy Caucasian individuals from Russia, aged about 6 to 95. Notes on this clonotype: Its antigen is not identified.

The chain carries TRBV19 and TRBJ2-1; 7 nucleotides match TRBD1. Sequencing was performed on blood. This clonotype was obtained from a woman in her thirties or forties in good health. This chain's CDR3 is CASRTSGTALGNEQFF. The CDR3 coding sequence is TGTGCCAGTAGAACGTCCGGGACAGCACTCGGCAATGAGCAGTTCTTC. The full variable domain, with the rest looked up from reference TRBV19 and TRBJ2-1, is DGGITQSPKYLFRKEGQNVTLSCEQNLNHDAMYWYRQDPGQGLRLIYYSQIVNDFQKGDIAEGYSVSREKKESFPLTVTSAQKNPTAFYLCASRTSGTALGNEQFFGPGTRLTVL.